A single sample is the source of the 2 T cell receptor beta chains below, sequenced in a study of cytomegalovirus exposure and HLA in healthy donors. A multiplex PCR was run with 60 Vbeta primers and 13 Jbeta primers. Only in-frame clones appear in the TCRdb table, and some are missing; sequencing was by immunoSEQ multiplex PCR. Recorded for this sample: 170,000 or so clones. The sequenced material came from PBMCs. The receptors come from a man aged 25-40 years in good health and CMV-seronegative.

CDR3 bases: TGTGCCAGCAGCGCCCAACAGGGGAACGAGCAGTACTTC. Its protein product is CASSAQQGNEQYF. This chain links TRBV9 with TRBJ2-5; 7 positions agree with TRBD1. The J call may be in error: the DNA end matches TRBJ2-7 better. CDR1 and CDR2 from the germline V gene are SGDLS and YYNGEE. CDR3 length: 13 residues.

The J gene is TRBJ2-3, the V gene TRBV5-1; 11 nucleotides agree with TRBD2. V trimming: 0 bases; J trimming: 3 bases; junction bases outside the gene matches: 3. CDR3 length: 16 residues. In germline, CDR1 is SGHRS, CDR2 YFSETQ. CDR3 sequence: CASSLAASGRTDTQYF. As DNA, the CDR3 is TGCGCCAGCAGCTTGGCCGCTAGCGGGAGGACAGATACGCAGTATTTT.